The clone carrying this TCR beta chain was detected once. The data were taken from a study of PD-L1 blockade in urothelial cancer. The protocol was immunoSEQ multiplex PCR, while the TCRdb copy is restricted to in-frame clones and leaves out a portion. In the table there are about 91,000 clones, over 90% of which are singletons. The CDR3 loop spans 14 amino acids. Looked up from germline, CDR1 is SNHLY and CDR2 is FYNNEI. Trimming removed 8 bases at V and 7 bases at J, with 18 bases between. The chain uses TRBV2 and TRBJ1-5; TRBD1 is a possible D gene (6 bases). The receptor comes from a man aged 55-75 years with urothelial cancer. The material was PBMCs, obtained around atezolizumab (anti-PD-L1) treatment. CDR3 protein: CASQRQESLQPQHF. For the CDR3, the DNA is TGTGCCAGCCAACGACAGGAAAGTTTGCAGCCCCAGCATTTT.